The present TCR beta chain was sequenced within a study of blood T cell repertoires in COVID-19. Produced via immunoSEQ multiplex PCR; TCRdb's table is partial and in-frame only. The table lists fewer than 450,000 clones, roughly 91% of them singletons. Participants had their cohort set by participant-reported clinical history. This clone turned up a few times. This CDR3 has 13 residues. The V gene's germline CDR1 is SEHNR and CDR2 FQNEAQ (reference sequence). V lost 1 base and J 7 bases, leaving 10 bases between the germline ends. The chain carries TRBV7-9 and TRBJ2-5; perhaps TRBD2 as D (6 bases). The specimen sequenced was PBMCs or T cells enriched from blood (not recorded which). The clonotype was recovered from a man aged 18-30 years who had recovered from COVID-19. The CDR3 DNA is TGTGCCAGCAGCTTAGGGGCCGGGGGGACCCAGTACTTC. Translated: CASSLGAGGTQYF.